This TCR beta chain emerged from a study of somatic mutations in cytotoxic T cells in rheumatoid arthritis. Whole-study results and caveats: Increasing age coincided with elevated CD8+ clonality among rheumatoid arthritis patients, though not among healthy controls. A significant difference in CD8+ T-cell clonality was not found between rheumatoid arthritis patients and age-matched healthy controls. No multiple-comparison adjustment was applied to the slight TRBV07 underrepresentation in rheumatoid arthritis patients.

In its sample, this clone was seen a few times. As yet, its antigen is unknown. In the authors' methods: Of patient CD8+ clones exceeding 1%, few matched published virus-specific TCRB sequences. Here immunoSEQ multiplex PCR was the method, and the copy in TCRdb shows in-frame clones only, minus some. The D gene and trimming were derived from the DNA, and the V and J assignments and clone size from that table. Of approximately 3,800 clones listed, approximately 81% are singletons. With 5 bases removed from V and 4 bases from J, the gap between germline ends came to 19 bases. Germline V lookup: CDR1 MNHEY, CDR2 SMNVEV (reference sequence). The CDR3 loop spans 16 amino acids.

The chain recombines TRBV27 with TRBJ2-3; TRBD2 is a possible D gene (7 bases). The sequence was obtained from an adult with rheumatoid arthritis. The specimen sequenced was CD8+ T cells sorted from blood. The CDR3 here is CASSLWGGQLADTQYF. DNA for the CDR3: TGTGCCAGCAGTCTATGGGGGGGGCAGCTGGCAGATACGCAGTATTTT.